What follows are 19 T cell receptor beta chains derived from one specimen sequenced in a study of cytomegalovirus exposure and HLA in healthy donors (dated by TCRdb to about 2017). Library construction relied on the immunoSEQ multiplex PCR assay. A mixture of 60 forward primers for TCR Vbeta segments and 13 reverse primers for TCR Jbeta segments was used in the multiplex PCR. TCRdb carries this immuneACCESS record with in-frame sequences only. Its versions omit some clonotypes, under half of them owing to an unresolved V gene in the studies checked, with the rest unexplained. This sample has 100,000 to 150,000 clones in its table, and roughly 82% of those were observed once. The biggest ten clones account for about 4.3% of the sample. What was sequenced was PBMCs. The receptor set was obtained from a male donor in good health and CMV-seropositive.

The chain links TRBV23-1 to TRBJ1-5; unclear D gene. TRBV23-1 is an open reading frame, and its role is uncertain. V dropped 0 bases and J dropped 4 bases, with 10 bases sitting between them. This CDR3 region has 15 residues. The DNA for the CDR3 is TGCGCCAGCAGTCAATCGACTTCCGGGAATCAGCCCCAGCATTTT. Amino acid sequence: CASSQSTSGNQPQHF.

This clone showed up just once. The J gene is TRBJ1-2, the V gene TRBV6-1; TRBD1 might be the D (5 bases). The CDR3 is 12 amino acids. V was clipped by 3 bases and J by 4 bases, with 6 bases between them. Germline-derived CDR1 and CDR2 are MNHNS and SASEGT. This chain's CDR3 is CASSDRGYGYTF. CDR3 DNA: TGTGCCAGCAGTGATAGGGGCTATGGCTACACCTTC.

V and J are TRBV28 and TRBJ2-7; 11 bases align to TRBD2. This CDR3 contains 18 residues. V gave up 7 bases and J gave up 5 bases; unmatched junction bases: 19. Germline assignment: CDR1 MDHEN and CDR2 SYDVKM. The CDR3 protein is CASMLTGVLAGVAHEQYF. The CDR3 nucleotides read TGTGCCAGCATGTTAACGGGGGTACTAGCGGGAGTTGCCCACGAGCAGTACTTC.

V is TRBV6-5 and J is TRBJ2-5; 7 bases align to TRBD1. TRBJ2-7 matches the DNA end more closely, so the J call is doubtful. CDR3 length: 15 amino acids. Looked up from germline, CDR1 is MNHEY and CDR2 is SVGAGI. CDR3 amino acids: CASSVNRGPSYEQYF. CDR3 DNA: TGTGCCAGCAGCGTGAACAGGGGACCCTCCTACGAGCAGTACTTC.

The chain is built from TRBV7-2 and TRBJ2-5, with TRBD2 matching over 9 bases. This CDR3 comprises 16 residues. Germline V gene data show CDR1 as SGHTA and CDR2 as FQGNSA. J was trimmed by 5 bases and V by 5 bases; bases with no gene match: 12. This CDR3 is CASSPSSGAIGETQYF. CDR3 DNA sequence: TGTGCCAGCAGCCCCTCTAGCGGGGCAATTGGGGAGACCCAGTACTTC.

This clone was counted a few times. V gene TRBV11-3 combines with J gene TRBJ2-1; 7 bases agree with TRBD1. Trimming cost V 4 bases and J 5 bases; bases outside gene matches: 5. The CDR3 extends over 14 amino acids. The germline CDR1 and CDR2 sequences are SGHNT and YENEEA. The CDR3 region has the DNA TGTGCCAGCAGCTCCCGGGACAGACACAATGAGCAGTTCTTC. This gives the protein CASSSRDRHNEQFF.

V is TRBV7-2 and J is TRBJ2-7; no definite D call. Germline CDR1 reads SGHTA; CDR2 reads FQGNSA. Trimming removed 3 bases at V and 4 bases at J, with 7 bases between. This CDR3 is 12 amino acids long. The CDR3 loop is CASSFTGYEQYF. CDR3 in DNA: TGTGCCAGCAGCTTTACTGGTTACGAGCAGTACTTC.

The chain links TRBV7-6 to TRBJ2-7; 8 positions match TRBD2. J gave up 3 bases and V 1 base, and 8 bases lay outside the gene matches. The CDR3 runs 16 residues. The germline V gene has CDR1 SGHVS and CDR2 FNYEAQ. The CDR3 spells CASSLVPGGPFYEQYF. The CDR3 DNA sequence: TGTGCCAGCAGCTTAGTACCGGGAGGGCCATTCTACGAGCAGTACTTC.

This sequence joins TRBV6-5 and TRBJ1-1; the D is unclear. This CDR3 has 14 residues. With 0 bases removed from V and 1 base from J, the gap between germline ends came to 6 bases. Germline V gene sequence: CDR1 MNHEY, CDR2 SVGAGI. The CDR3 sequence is CASSYSVGNTEAFF. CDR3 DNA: TGTGCCAGCAGTTACTCGGTCGGGAACACTGAAGCTTTCTTT.

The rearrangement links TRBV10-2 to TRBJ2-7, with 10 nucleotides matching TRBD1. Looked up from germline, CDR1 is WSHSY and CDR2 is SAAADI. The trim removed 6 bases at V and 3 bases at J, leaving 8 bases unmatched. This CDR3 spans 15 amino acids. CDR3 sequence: CASSSTGGRGYEQYF. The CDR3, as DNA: TGCGCCAGCAGCTCGACAGGGGGCCGGGGCTACGAGCAGTACTTC.

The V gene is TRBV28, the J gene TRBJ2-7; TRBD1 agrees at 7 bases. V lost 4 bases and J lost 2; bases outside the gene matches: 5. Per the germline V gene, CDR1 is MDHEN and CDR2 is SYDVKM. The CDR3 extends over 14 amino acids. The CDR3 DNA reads TGTGCCAGCAGTTCCCTAGGGGGCGCCTACGAGCAGTACTTC. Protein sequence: CASSSLGGAYEQYF.

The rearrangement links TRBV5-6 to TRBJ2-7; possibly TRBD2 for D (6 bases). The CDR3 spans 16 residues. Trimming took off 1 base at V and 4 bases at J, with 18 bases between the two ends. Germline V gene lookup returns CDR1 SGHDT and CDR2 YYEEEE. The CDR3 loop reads CASSLTRRRAGYEQYF. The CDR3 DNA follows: TGTGCCAGCAGCTTGACCCGCAGGAGGGCCGGGTACGAGCAGTACTTC.

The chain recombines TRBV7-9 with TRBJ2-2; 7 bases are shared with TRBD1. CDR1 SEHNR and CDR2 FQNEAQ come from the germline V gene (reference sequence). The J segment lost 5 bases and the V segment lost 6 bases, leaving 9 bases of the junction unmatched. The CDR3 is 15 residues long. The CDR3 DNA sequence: TGTGCCAGCAGTCCCCCGGACAGGATTACCGGGGAGCTGTTTTTT. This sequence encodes CASSPPDRITGELFF.

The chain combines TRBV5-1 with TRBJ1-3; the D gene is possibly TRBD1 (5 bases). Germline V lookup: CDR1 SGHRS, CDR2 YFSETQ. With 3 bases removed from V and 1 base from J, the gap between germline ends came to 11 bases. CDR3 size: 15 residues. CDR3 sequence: CASSSTQGSGNTIYF. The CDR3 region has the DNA TGCGCCAGCAGCTCGACTCAGGGATCTGGAAACACCATATATTTT.

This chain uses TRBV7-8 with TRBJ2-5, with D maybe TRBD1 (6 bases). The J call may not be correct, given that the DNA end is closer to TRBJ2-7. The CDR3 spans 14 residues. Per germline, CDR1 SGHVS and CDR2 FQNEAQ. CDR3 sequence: CASSTATQGSEQYF. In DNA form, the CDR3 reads TGTGCCAGCAGCACCGCGACACAGGGATCCGAGCAGTACTTC.

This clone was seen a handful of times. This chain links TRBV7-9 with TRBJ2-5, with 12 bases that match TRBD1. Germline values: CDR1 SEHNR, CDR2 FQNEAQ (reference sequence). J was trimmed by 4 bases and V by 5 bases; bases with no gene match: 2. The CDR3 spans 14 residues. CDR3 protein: CASSGTGGTETQYF. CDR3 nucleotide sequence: TGTGCCAGCAGCGGGACAGGGGGCACAGAGACCCAGTACTTC.

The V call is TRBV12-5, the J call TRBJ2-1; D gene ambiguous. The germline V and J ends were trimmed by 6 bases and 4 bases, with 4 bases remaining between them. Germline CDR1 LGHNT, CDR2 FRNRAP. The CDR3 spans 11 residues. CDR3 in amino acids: CASGQYNEQFF. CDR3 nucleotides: TGTGCTAGTGGCCAATACAATGAGCAGTTCTTC.

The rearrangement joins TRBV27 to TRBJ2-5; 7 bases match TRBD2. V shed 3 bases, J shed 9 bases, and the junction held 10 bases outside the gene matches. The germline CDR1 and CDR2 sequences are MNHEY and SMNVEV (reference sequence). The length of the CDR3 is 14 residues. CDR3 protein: CASSFLLAASPQYF. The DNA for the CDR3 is TGTGCCAGCAGTTTCCTCCTAGCGGCCTCTCCCCAGTACTTC.

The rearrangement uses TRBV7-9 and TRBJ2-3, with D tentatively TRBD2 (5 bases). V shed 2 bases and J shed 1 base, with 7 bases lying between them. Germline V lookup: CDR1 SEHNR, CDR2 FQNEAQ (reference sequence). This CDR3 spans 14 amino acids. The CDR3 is CASSLHGGTDTQYF. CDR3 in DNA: TGTGCCAGCAGCTTACACGGGGGCACAGATACGCAGTATTTT.